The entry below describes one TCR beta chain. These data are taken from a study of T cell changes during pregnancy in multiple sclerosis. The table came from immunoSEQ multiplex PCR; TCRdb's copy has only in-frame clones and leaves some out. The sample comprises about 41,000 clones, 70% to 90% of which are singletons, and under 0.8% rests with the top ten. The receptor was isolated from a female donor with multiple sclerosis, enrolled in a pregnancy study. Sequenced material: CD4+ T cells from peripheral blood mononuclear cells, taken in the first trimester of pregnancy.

CDR3 DNA sequence: TGTGCCAGCAGACAACAAAGCGGTCCCACAGATACGCAGTATTTT. Protein sequence: CASRQQSGPTDTQYF. The chain combines TRBV11-2 with TRBJ2-3; D possibly corresponds to TRBD2 (5 bases). Germline loops: CDR1 SGHAT, CDR2 FQNNGV. Trimming removed 6 bases from V and 2 bases from J, with 15 bases in between. The CDR3 has 15 residues.